Presented here are 29 T cell receptor beta chains from one specimen sequenced in a study of identical twins listed by TCRdb under 2016. Receptor amplification or capture employed 5' RACE. The sample was run on an Illumina HiSeq 2000. The public reads were quality trimmed at Q25 with fastp and then assembled into clones with MiXCR by TCRdb, keeping productive beta chains. Merged by CDR3 protein, the rows form single entries marked with the most common genes and DNA. A total of fewer than 250,000 distinct CDR3 sequences appear in this sample, roughly 10% of them only once. Around 5% of the sample belongs to the ten largest clones. Sequenced sample: memory (CD45RO+) T cells sorted from blood. This specimen's cell subset or site label, interpreted: CD45RO+ enriched T cells. All receptors derive from a woman under 30 in good health.

The chain is built from TRBV4-3 and TRBJ2-7; weak D call: TRBD1 (5 bases). The CDR3 sequence is 15 residues long. Germline loops: CDR1 LGHNA, CDR2 YSLEER. V gave up 0 bases and J gave up 2 bases, with 11 bases separating them. CDR3 sequence (DNA): TGCGCCAGCAGCCAAGATGTCACCAGGGCCTACGAGCAGTACTTC. This codes for CASSQDVTRAYEQYF.

The chain has TRBV11-2 and TRBJ2-1; no clear D. Looked up from germline, CDR1 is SGHAT and CDR2 is FQNNGV. Between the trimmed V and J ends, which lost 2 bases and 10 bases, there was a span of 15 bases. The CDR3 is made up of 14 amino acids. CDR3 coding DNA: TGTGCCAGCAGCTTAAATCAGCCTTTTTTGGAGCAGTTCTTC. Translation: CASSLNQPFLEQFF.

This clonotype appeared once. J is TRBJ2-1 and V is TRBV11-3; possibly TRBD1 for D (7 bases). The V and J ends lost 1 base and 3 bases respectively, with 13 bases between them. Germline V lookup: CDR1 SGHNT, CDR2 YENEEA. The CDR3 spans 16 residues. The chain's CDR3 is CASSLGAGQLYNEQFF. DNA for the CDR3: TGTGCCAGCAGCTTAGGGGCGGGACAGCTCTACAATGAGCAGTTCTTC. The full variable domain, completed using reference TRBV11-3 and TRBJ2-1, is EAGVVQSPRYKIIEKKQPVAFWCNPISGHNTLYWYLQNLGQGPELLIRYENEEAVDDSQLPKDRFSAERLKGVDSTLKIQPAELGDSAVYLCASSLGAGQLYNEQFFGPGTRLTVL.

The V and J genes are TRBV7-2 and TRBJ1-5, with no clear D. The CDR3 length is 14 residues. V dropped 5 bases and J dropped 3 bases, with 11 bases sitting between them. Germline loops: CDR1 SGHTA, CDR2 FQGNSA. The CDR3 sequence is CASSPRTTNQPQHF. The CDR3 nucleotides are TGTGCCAGCAGCCCGCGGACCACCAATCAGCCCCAGCATTTT.

This clonotype was picked up a small number of times. J is TRBJ2-7 and V is TRBV10-3, with 10 bases that match TRBD2. Germline V gene lookup returns CDR1 ENHRY and CDR2 SYGVKD. Trimming cost V 7 bases and J 4 bases; bases outside gene matches: 7. The CDR3 is 14 residues long. CDR3 amino acids: CAIMASGRGYEQYF. The CDR3 bases are TGTGCCATCATGGCTAGCGGGAGAGGGTACGAGCAGTACTTC.

The V gene is TRBV10-3, the J gene TRBJ2-2; no clear D gene. The CDR3 contains 11 residues. The germline CDR1 and CDR2 sequences are ENHRY and SYGVKD. V shed 4 bases and J shed 8 bases, with 5 bases lying between them. Here the CDR3 DNA reads TGTGCCATCAGTGTCAAGGGGGAGCTGTTTTTT. Residues: CAISVKGELFF.

The chain links TRBV11-2 to TRBJ2-1; unclear D gene. The germline V and J ends were trimmed by 0 bases and 7 bases, with 16 bases remaining between them. Germline assignment: CDR1 SGHAT and CDR2 FQNNGV. The CDR3 extends over 16 amino acids. The CDR3 DNA reads TGTGCCAGCAGCTTAGATTTGGCCCCCAACGGGAATGAGCAGTTCTTC. Amino acid sequence: CASSLDLAPNGNEQFF.

The chain recombines TRBV4-3 with TRBJ2-1; D perhaps matches TRBD1 (6 bases). Trimming cost V 5 bases and J 5 bases, with 16 bases left between them. There are 15 residues in the CDR3. Per the germline V gene, CDR1 is LGHNA and CDR2 is YSLEER. The CDR3 bases are TGCGCCAGCAGCTTAGACAGGCCCGGGGACAATGAGCAGTTCTTC. Protein product: CASSLDRPGDNEQFF.

A few counts support this clonotype. The chain joins TRBV29-1 to TRBJ2-1; 10 nucleotides align to TRBD2. V was pared by 8 bases and J by 5 bases, with 12 bases of the junction left unmatched. The germline CDR1 and CDR2 sequences are SQVTM and ANQGSEA. The CDR3 covers 15 residues. The CDR3: CSSRIAGGGDNEQFF. The CDR3, as DNA: TGCAGCTCACGAATAGCGGGGGGTGGGGACAATGAGCAGTTCTTC.

This clonotype showed up just a few times. The V gene is TRBV20-1, the J gene TRBJ1-1, with no clear D. The CDR3 consists of 16 residues. The V and J ends lost 6 bases and 1 base respectively, with 21 bases between them. CDR1 and CDR2 from the germline V gene are DFQATT and SNEGSKA (reference sequence). CDR3 protein: CSAPSREANRNTEAFF. In DNA form, the CDR3 reads TGCAGTGCCCCTTCGAGGGAGGCCAATCGGAACACTGAAGCTTTCTTT.

The chain carries TRBV12-3 or TRBV12-4 and TRBJ1-1; D may be TRBD1 (5 bases). V was shortened by 6 bases and J by 4 bases, with 15 bases between the two germline ends. This CDR3 is built from 14 residues. CDR3 loop: CASRYRVRGTEAFF. The CDR3, as DNA: TGTGCCAGCAGATACCGGGTGAGGGGCACTGAAGCTTTCTTT.

The CDR3 sequence is CASSSPRGSSYNEQFF. Here the CDR3 DNA reads TGTGCCAGCAGCTCGCCCCGGGGCAGCTCCTACAATGAGCAGTTCTTC. The rearrangement joins TRBV7-9 to TRBJ2-1; perhaps D is TRBD1 or TRBD2 (5 bases each). There are 16 residues in the CDR3. Trimming stripped 4 bases from V and 0 bases from J, with 13 bases between. CDR1 and CDR2 from the germline V gene are SEHNR and FQNEAQ (reference sequence). The full variable domain, its missing parts supplied by reference TRBV7-9 and TRBJ2-1, is DTGVSQNPRHKITKRGQNVTFRCDPISEHNRLYWYRQTLGQGPEFLTYFQNEAQLEKSRLLSDRFSAERPKGSFSTLEIQRTEQGDSAMYLCASSSPRGSSYNEQFFGPGTRLTVL.

The chain recombines TRBV20-1 with TRBJ2-3; D is uncertain. The V end lost 5 bases, the J end lost 8 bases, and 17 bases lay between the germline ends. The CDR3 contains 13 residues. The germline V gene has CDR1 DFQATT and CDR2 SNEGSKA (reference sequence). Here the CDR3 DNA reads TGCAGTGCTGGCCACTCGAGTTCGGGTACGCAGTATTTT. This sequence encodes CSAGHSSSGTQYF.

The rearrangement joins TRBV30 to TRBJ2-7, with 7 bases matching TRBD2. Trimming removed 2 bases from V and 4 bases from J; junction bases left unmatched: 8. The CDR3 runs to 14 residues. CDR1 and CDR2 (germline): GTSNPN, SVGIG (reference sequence). The DNA for the CDR3 is TGTGCCTGGAGTCGCAGGGCGGGAGCGTACGAGCAGTACTTC. It is translated as CAWSRRAGAYEQYF. The full variable domain, in which reference TRBV30 and TRBJ2-7 provide the parts outside the CDR3, is SQTIHQWPATLVQPVGSPLSLECTVEGTSNPNLYWYRQAAGRGLQLLFYSVGIGQISSEVPQNLSASRPQDRQFILSSKKLLLSDSGFYLCAWSRRAGAYEQYFGPGTRLTVT.

This clonotype was recorded a few times. The chain combines TRBV10-3 with TRBJ1-2, with D possibly matching TRBD1 (6 bases). Germline loops: CDR1 ENHRY, CDR2 SYGVKD. The V and J ends lost 9 bases and 0 bases respectively, with 14 bases between them. The CDR3 loop spans 14 amino acids. CDR3 region: CAIKGTLTNYGYTF. The DNA for the CDR3 is TGTGCCATTAAAGGGACACTGACTAACTATGGCTACACCTTC.

The chain joins TRBV5-1 to TRBJ2-2; TRBD2 agrees at 7 bases. This CDR3 comprises 15 residues. Germline V gene sequence: CDR1 SGHRS, CDR2 YFSETQ. Unmatched junction bases numbered 11, after V lost 7 bases and J lost 5 bases. Here the CDR3 DNA reads TGCGCCAGCGCAACCCGACCGGGGGGAACCGGGGAGCTGTTTTTT. Protein product: CASATRPGGTGELFF.

The chain has TRBV12-3 or TRBV12-4 and TRBJ2-7, with TRBD1 identical over 7 bases. Trimming cost V 6 bases and J 0 bases; bases outside gene matches: 2. CDR3 size: 13 residues. CDR3 in DNA: TGTGCCAGCAGGGACAGGAGCTCCTACGAGCAGTACTTC. The encoded protein is CASRDRSSYEQYF.

This clonotype was detected ten times or more. The chain is built from TRBV18 and TRBJ2-7; D assignment may be TRBD1 or TRBD2 (5 bases each). Trimming stripped 4 bases from V and 7 bases from J, with 17 bases between. This CDR3 region has 14 residues. Germline CDR1 KGHSH, CDR2 LQKENI. CDR3 sequence: CASSRYSGTEEQYF. The DNA of the CDR3 is TGTGCCAGCTCACGATACTCAGGGACGGAAGAGCAGTACTTC. The full variable domain, rest sourced from reference TRBV18 and TRBJ2-7, is NAGVMQNPRHLVRRRGQEARLRCSPMKGHSHVYWYRQLPEEGLKFMVYLQKENIIDESGMPKERFSAEFPKEGPSILRIQQVVRGDSAAYFCASSRYSGTEEQYFGPGTRLTVT.

This clonotype occurred many times. CDR3 coding DNA: TGTGCCAGCAGCGCCCAGGGTGATCAGCCCCAGCATTTT. This encodes CASSAQGDQPQHF. V and J are TRBV7-6 and TRBJ1-5, with a possible D match to TRBD1 (5 bases). Germline V CDR1 and CDR2: SGHVS, FNYEAQ. V gave up 5 bases and J gave up 5 bases, with 10 bases separating them. The CDR3 has 13 amino acids.

The rearrangement links TRBV4-2 to TRBJ2-5; TRBD2 matches at 7 bases. CDR1 and CDR2 from the germline V gene are LGHNA and YNFKEQ. The CDR3 has 14 residues. J was trimmed by 3 bases and V by 4 bases; bases with no gene match: 5. CDR3 protein: CASSPPLAEETQYF. DNA of the CDR3: TGTGCCAGCAGCCCCCCTCTAGCGGAAGAGACCCAGTACTTC.

This clonotype was picked up a small number of times. The CDR3 sequence is CASYLGDRASYNEQFF. The CDR3 region has the DNA TGTGCCAGCTACTTAGGGGACAGGGCCTCCTACAATGAGCAGTTCTTC. The chain couples TRBV7-9 to TRBJ2-1; 9 nucleotides line up with TRBD1. V shed 8 bases, J shed 0 bases, and the junction held 8 bases outside the gene matches. CDR1 SEHNR and CDR2 FQNEAQ come from the germline V gene (reference sequence). CDR3 size: 16 residues. Full variable domain (outside the CDR3, taken from reference TRBV7-9 and TRBJ2-1): DTGVSQNPRHKITKRGQNVTFRCDPISEHNRLYWYRQTLGQGPEFLTYFQNEAQLEKSRLLSDRFSAERPKGSFSTLEIQRTEQGDSAMYLCASYLGDRASYNEQFFGPGTRLTVL.

J is TRBJ2-7 and V is TRBV20-1, with unresolved D. V was clipped by 5 bases and J by 0 bases, with 11 bases between them. This CDR3 region has 13 residues. Germline CDR1 is DFQATT and CDR2 is SNEGSKA (reference sequence). CDR3 in DNA: TGCAGTGCTGGTGACATCCGCTCCTACGAGCAGTACTTC. Protein product: CSAGDIRSYEQYF.

This clonotype was seen at least ten times. The V and J genes are TRBV6-2 or TRBV6-3 and TRBJ2-1; D unclear. Trimming cost V 4 bases and J 0 bases, with 7 bases left between them. The germline V gene encodes CDR1 MNHEY and CDR2 SVGEGT. This CDR3 has 14 amino acids. The CDR3 loop is CASSFGLSYNEQFF. DNA of the CDR3: TGTGCCAGCAGTTTTGGGCTCTCCTACAATGAGCAGTTCTTC.

This sequence joins TRBV20-1 and TRBJ1-3, with D uncertain. This CDR3 has 15 amino acids. Trimming took 2 bases from V and 1 from J, leaving 12 bases between them. From germline, CDR1 is DFQATT and CDR2 SNEGSKA (reference sequence). In DNA form, the CDR3 reads TGCAGTGCTAGATGGGCAAGAGGGTCTGGAAACACCATATATTTT. This sequence encodes CSARWARGSGNTIYF.

This clonotype was counted a few times. Here the CDR3 reads CASGLAKNIQYF. Here the CDR3 DNA reads TGTGCCAGCGGATTAGCCAAAAACATTCAGTACTTC. The V call is TRBV12-3 or TRBV12-4, the J call TRBJ2-4; D is unresolved. Deletions cut 8 bases from V and 0 bases from J, with 5 bases between. This CDR3 comprises 12 residues.

The V and J genes are TRBV12-3 or TRBV12-4 and TRBJ1-2, with D uncertain. V lost 8 bases to trimming and J lost 4 bases, with 11 bases between them. CDR3 length: 12 residues. CDR3 DNA: TGTGCCAGCTCTAGGGAACCCTATGGCTACACCTTC. Residues: CASSREPYGYTF.

The chain uses TRBV7-2 and TRBJ1-3; 7 bases line up with TRBD1. The germline gives CDR1 SGHTA, CDR2 FQGNSA. The CDR3 runs to 15 residues. The V segment lost 5 bases and the J segment 0 bases; nucleotides outside the gene matches: 4. CDR3 sequence (DNA): TGTGCCAGCAGCGAACAGGGGAGCTCTGGAAACACCATATATTTT. This encodes CASSEQGSSGNTIYF.

The V and J genes are TRBV2 and TRBJ1-5; no firm D call. The CDR3 sequence is 13 residues long. The V and J ends lost 6 bases and 2 bases respectively, with 8 bases between them. The V gene's germline CDR1 is SNHLY and CDR2 FYNNEI. Written as DNA, the CDR3 is TGTGCCAGCAGCCTTCATGGCAATCAGCCCCAGCATTTT. Translation gives CASSLHGNQPQHF. The whole variable domain, remainder taken from reference TRBV2 and TRBJ1-5, is EPEVTQTPSHQVTQMGQEVILRCVPISNHLYFYWYRQILGQKVEFLVSFYNNEISEKSEIFDDQFSVERPDGSNFTLKIRSTKLEDSAMYFCASSLHGNQPQHFGDGTRLSIL.

The genes are TRBV20-1 and TRBJ2-1; 9 nucleotides agree with TRBD2. With V trimmed by 6 bases and J by 5 bases, 11 bases remained unmatched. The CDR3 is made up of 15 amino acids. The germline V gene has CDR1 DFQATT and CDR2 SNEGSKA (reference sequence). DNA for the CDR3: TGCAGTGCGACCATACTAGCGGGCGCCGACAATGAGCAGTTCTTC. It is translated as CSATILAGADNEQFF.